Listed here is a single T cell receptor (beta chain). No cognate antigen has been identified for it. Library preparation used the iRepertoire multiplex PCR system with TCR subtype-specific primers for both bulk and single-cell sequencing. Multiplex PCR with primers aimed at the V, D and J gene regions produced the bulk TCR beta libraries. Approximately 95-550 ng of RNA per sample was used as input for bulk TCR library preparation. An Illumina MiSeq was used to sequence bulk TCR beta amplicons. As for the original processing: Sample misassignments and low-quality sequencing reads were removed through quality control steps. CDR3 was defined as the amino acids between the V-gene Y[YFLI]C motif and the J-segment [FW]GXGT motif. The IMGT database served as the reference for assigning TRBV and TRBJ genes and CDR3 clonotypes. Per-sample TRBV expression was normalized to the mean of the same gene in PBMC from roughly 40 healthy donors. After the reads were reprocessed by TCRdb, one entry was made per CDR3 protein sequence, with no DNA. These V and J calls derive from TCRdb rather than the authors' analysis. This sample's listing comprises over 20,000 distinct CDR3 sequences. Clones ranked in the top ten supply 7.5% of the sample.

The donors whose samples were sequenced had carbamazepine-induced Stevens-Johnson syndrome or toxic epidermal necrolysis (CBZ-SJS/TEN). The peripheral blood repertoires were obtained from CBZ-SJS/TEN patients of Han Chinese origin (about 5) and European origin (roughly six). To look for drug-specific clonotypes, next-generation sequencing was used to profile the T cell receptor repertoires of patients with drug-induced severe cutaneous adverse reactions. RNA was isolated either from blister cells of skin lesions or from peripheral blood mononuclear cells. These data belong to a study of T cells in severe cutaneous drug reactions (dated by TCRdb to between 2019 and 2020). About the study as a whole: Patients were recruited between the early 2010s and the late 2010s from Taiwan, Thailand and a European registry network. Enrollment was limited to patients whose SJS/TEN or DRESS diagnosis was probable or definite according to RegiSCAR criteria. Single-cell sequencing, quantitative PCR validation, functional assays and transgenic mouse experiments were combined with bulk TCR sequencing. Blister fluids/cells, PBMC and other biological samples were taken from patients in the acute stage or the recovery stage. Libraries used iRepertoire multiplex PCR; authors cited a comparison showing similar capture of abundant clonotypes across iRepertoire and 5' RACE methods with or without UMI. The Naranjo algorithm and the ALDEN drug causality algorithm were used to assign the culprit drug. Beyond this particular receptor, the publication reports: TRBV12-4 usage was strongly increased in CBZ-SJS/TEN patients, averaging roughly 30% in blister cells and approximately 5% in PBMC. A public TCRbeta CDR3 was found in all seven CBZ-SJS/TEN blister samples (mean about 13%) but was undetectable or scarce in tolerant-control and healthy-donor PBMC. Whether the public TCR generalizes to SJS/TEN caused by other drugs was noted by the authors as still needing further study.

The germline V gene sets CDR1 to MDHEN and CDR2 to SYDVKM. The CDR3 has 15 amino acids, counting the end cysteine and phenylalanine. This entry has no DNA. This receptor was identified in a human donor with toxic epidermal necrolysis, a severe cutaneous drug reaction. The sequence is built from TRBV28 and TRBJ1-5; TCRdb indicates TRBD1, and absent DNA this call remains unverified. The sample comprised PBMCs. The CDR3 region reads CASSSWTGGIQPQHF.